This TCR beta chain was captured by sequencing in a study of blood T cell repertoires in COVID-19. In the study overall: Both acute and convalescent COVID-19 samples were obtained from the United States, Italy and Spain.

Details on this clone: Other DNA sequences from this sample encode an identical CDR3 as well.

CDR1 LNHDA and CDR2 SQIVND come from the germline V gene (reference sequence). V was pared by 3 bases and J by 4 bases, with 5 bases of the junction left unmatched. The CDR3 covers 14 residues. The data were produced by immunoSEQ multiplex PCR, yet TCRdb's version contains in-frame clones alone and is incomplete. The sample consists of 330,000 or so clones, roughly 86% of them appearing once. The chain combines TRBV19 with TRBJ1-2; 7 positions match TRBD1. Sequencing was performed on peripheral blood. The receptor's source is a man aged 25 to 40 with COVID-19, enrolled during active disease. CDR3 DNA: TGTGCCAGTAGTATCTCCCGACAGGGCTATGGCTACACCTTC. Translated: CASSISRQGYGYTF.